This record looks at one T cell receptor (beta chain) sequence and its context. This entry comes from a study of CD8+ T cells in alopecia areata. Extracted RNA was reverse transcribed into cDNA, the sequencing template. The data were produced by immunoSEQ multiplex PCR, yet TCRdb's version contains in-frame clones alone and is incomplete. This table has tens of thousands of clones, roughly 60% appearing once. PBMCs provided sorted CD4+ and CD8+ T cells. The specimen was NKG2D-high CD8+ T cells sorted from blood. The receptor was derived from a human donor with alopecia areata.

The DNA for the CDR3 is TGTGCCAGCAGTTTAGGAACGCATCAGCCCCAGCATTTT. Translated: CASSLGTHQPQHF. The chain uses TRBV27 and TRBJ1-5; no clear D. In germline, CDR1 is MNHEY, CDR2 SMNVEV (reference sequence). The CDR3 covers 13 residues. V was shortened by 2 bases and J by 5 bases, with 7 bases between the two germline ends.